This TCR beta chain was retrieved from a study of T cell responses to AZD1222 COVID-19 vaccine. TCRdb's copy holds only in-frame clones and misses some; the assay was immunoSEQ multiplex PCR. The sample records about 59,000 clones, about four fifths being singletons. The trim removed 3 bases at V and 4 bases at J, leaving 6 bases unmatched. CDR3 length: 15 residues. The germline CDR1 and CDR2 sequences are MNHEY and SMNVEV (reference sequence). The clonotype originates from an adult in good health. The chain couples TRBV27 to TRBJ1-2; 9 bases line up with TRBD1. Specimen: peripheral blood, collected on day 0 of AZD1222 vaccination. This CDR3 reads CASSFTGGNGYGYTF. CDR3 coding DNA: TGTGCCAGCAGTTTTACAGGGGGCAATGGCTATGGCTACACCTTC.